The clone carrying this TCR beta chain was recorded many times. The antigen is unknown. This record comes from a study of read filtering for tumor transcriptome and immune sequencing. Whole-study results and caveats: RNA-seq captured clonotypes less deeply and reliably than IR-seq.

Molecular barcoded adaptors covering alpha/delta and beta/gamma chains were used on approximately 400 ng RNA. TCRdb re-analysed the reads in MiXCR, keeping a single row per CDR3 protein. The sample lists more than 100,000 distinct CDR3 sequences; approximately 13% were seen once. The V gene end was trimmed by 6 bases and the J gene end by 4 bases; junction bases not matched to a gene: 4. The CDR3 is 13 amino acids. Germline CDR1 DFQATT, CDR2 SNEGSKA (reference sequence). The chain carries TRBV20-1 and TRBJ1-2; 11 bases fit TRBD1. The clonotype was recovered from a donor at least 40 years old with multiple myeloma. The sequenced sample consisted of a population of CD138-negative cells sorted from bone marrow. The CDR3 coding sequence is TGCAGTGCAGCGGACAGGGGGCCCTATGGCTACACCTTC. Amino acid sequence: CSAADRGPYGYTF.